This record covers a single T cell receptor beta chain. The data belong to a study of OX40 agonist ivuxolimab in advanced cancers. Assay used: immunoSEQ multiplex PCR; TCRdb lists only in-frame clones, some missing. The sample gives roughly 72,000 clones, 89% of which show up once; more than 9.5% is in the top ten. Germline CDR1 and CDR2: SQVTM and ANQGSEA. CDR3 length: 13 amino acids. Trimming pared 5 bases from V and 7 bases from J, leaving 17 bases between. The V call is TRBV29-1, the J call TRBJ2-5; D might be TRBD2 (5 bases). The clonotype originates from an adult with an advanced solid tumor such as melanoma, head and neck, liver or kidney cancer. Sample: CD4+ or CD8+ T cells sorted from blood, taken in a trial of the OX40 agonist ivuxolimab. CDR3 sequence: CSVKVFESGTQYF. The CDR3 DNA sequence: TGCAGCGTTAAAGTATTCGAGAGCGGGACCCAGTACTTC.